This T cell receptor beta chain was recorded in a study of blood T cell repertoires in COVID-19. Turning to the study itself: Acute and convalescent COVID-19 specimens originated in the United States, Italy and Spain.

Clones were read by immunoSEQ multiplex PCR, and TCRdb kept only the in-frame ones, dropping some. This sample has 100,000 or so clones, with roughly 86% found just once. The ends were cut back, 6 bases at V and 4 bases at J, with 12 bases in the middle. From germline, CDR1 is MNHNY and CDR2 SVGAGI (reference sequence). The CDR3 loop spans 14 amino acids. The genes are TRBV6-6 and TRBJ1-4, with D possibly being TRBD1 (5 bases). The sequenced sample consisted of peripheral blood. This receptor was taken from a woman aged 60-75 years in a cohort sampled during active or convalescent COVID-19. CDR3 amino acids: CASSKIDSNEKLFF. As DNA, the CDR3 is TGTGCCAGCAGCAAGATTGACAGTAATGAAAAACTGTTTTTT.